The 11 T cell receptor beta chains in this list originate from one sample, sequenced in a study of regulatory T cells in long-lasting Graves disease. Time point in this sample: newly diagnosed GD, antithyroid drugs for less than 3 months. The TCR library was made from RNA that had been extracted from PBMCs in TRIzol. To make TCR beta libraries, researchers used iRepertoire HTBI primers and Arm-PCR of CDR3 regions. TCRdb re-called the multiplex PCR reads through MiXCR, storing one row per CDR3 protein. The sample consists of 450,000 to 600,000 distinct CDR3 sequences, approximately 13% of them appearing once. These records were also assigned to another study, of T cells in Graves' hyperthyroidism and ophthalmopathy.

This sample comprised peripheral blood mononuclear cells (PBMCs), obtained at new diagnosis, from a patient treated with antithyroid drugs. These receptors came from a man in his thirties or forties with Graves disease.

A few counts support this clonotype. The rearrangement uses TRBV15 and TRBJ2-5; D is undetermined. This CDR3 spans 15 amino acids. Germline CDR1 LNHNV, CDR2 YYDKDF (reference sequence). Trimming took 5 bases from V and 3 from J, leaving 16 bases between them. This chain's CDR3 is CATSSFRTPKETQYF. For the CDR3, the DNA is TGTGCCACCAGCTCATTTAGGACGCCGAAAGAGACCCAGTACTTC.

V is TRBV2 and J is TRBJ2-6; D is uncertain. Trimming stripped 4 bases from V and 9 bases from J, with 7 bases between. The CDR3 runs 12 residues. Per the germline V gene, CDR1 is SNHLY and CDR2 is FYNNEI. The CDR3 nucleotides read TGTGCCAGCAGTGGAGACGTCAACGTCCTGACTTTC. Its protein product is CASSGDVNVLTF.

This clonotype was counted a single time. The J gene is TRBJ2-5, the V gene TRBV11-2; D not resolved. The CDR3 has 14 amino acids. Trimming shortened V by 2 bases and J by 0 bases, and 7 bases separated the two germline ends. Germline lookup yields CDR1 SGHAT and CDR2 FQNNGV. The CDR3 sequence: CASSLREHQETQYF. In DNA, the CDR3 is TGTGCCAGCAGCTTAAGGGAACACCAAGAGACCCAGTACTTC.

This clonotype showed up many times. This chain joins TRBV5-1 and TRBJ1-1; D ambiguous. V lost 1 base, J lost 4 bases, and 8 bases lay in between. Germline V gene data show CDR1 as SGHRS and CDR2 as YFSETQ. This CDR3 has 13 residues. The CDR3: CASSLLDLTEAFF. The CDR3 nucleotides are TGCGCCAGCAGCTTGTTGGACCTCACTGAAGCTTTCTTT.

This chain uses TRBV5-6 with TRBJ1-1; TRBD1 is a possible D gene (5 bases). Trimming cost V 1 base and J 1 base, with 11 bases left between them. CDR3 size: 15 residues. The V gene's germline CDR1 is SGHDT and CDR2 YYEEEE. DNA for the CDR3: TGTGCCAGCAGCTTGACGGGACTTGGGAACACTGAAGCTTTCTTT. Translation: CASSLTGLGNTEAFF.

The rearrangement links TRBV5-1 to TRBJ2-5; 9 positions match TRBD1. The germline gives CDR1 SGHRS, CDR2 YFSETQ. The CDR3 consists of 16 residues. V lost 0 bases, J lost 5 bases, and 8 bases stayed unmatched. The chain's CDR3 is CASSLGTGGAFETQYF. Written as DNA, the CDR3 is TGCGCCAGCAGCTTGGGAACAGGGGGCGCATTTGAGACCCAGTACTTC.

This clonotype was counted at least ten times. The genes are TRBV27 and TRBJ2-1; 13 bases line up with TRBD2. Germline CDR1 reads MNHEY; CDR2 reads SMNVEV (reference sequence). The CDR3 covers 15 residues. V was pared by 5 bases and J by 7 bases, with 5 bases of the junction left unmatched. CDR3: CASSPRLAGGNEQFF. The CDR3 DNA reads TGTGCCAGCAGTCCCCGACTAGCGGGAGGTAATGAGCAGTTCTTC.

This clonotype came up many times. The chain is built from TRBV10-2 and TRBJ2-3; 9 nucleotides agree with TRBD1. Per germline, CDR1 WSHSY and CDR2 SAAADI. This CDR3 spans 13 amino acids. The trim removed 7 bases at V and 3 bases at J, leaving 2 bases unmatched. CDR3 protein: CASTGTGTDTQYF. The CDR3 DNA follows: TGCGCCAGCACCGGGACAGGGACAGATACGCAGTATTTT.

The sample holds many counts of this clonotype. The chain is built from TRBV12-3 or TRBV12-4 and TRBJ1-6; 8 positions match TRBD1. Unmatched junction bases numbered 6, after V lost 6 bases and J lost 8 bases. This CDR3 is 14 amino acids long. Written as DNA, the CDR3 is TGTGCCAGCAGATCTACAGGGGGGGATTCACCCCTCCACTTT. This codes for CASRSTGGDSPLHF.

The rearrangement links TRBV6-2 or TRBV6-3 to TRBJ2-2; the match to TRBD2 covers 12 bases. In germline, CDR1 is MNHEY, CDR2 SVGEGT. J gave up 4 bases and V 2 bases, and 5 bases lay outside the gene matches. The length of the CDR3 is 17 residues. CDR3 region: CASSYQLAGGVTGELFF. The CDR3 DNA follows: TGTGCCAGCAGTTACCAACTAGCGGGAGGAGTCACCGGGGAGCTGTTTTTT.

This clonotype appeared many times. The chain recombines TRBV12-3 or TRBV12-4 with TRBJ1-5; 12 bases align to TRBD1. Trimming cost V 3 bases and J 7 bases; bases outside gene matches: 4. This CDR3 is 15 amino acids long. CDR3 residues: CASSLGTGGWQPQHF. The CDR3 DNA follows: TGTGCCAGCAGTTTGGGGACAGGGGGCTGGCAGCCCCAGCATTTT.